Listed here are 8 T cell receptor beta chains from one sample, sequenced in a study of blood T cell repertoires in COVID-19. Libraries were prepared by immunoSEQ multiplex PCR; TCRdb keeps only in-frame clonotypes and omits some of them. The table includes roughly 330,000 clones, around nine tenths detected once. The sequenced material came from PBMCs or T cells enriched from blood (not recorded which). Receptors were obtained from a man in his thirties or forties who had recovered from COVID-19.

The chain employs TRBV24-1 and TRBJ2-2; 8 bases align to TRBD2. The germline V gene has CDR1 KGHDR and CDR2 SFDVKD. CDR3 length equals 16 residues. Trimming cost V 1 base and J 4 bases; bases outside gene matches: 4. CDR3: CATSDFSGVGTGELFF. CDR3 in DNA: TGTGCCACCAGTGATTTTAGCGGGGTCGGCACCGGGGAGCTGTTTTTT.

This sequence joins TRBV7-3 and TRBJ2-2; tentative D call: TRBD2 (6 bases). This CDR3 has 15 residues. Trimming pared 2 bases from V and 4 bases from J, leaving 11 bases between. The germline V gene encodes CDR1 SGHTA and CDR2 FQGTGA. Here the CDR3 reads CASSLDSGSTGELFF. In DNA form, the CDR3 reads TGTGCCAGCAGCTTAGATAGCGGTAGCACCGGGGAGCTGTTTTTT.

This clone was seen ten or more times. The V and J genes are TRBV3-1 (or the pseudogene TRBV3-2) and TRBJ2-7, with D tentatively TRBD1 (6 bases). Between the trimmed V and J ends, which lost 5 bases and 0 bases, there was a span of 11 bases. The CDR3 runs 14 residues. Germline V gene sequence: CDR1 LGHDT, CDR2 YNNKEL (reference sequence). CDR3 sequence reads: CASSFTGFSYEQYF. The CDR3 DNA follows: TGTGCCAGCAGCTTTACAGGGTTCTCCTACGAGCAGTACTTC.

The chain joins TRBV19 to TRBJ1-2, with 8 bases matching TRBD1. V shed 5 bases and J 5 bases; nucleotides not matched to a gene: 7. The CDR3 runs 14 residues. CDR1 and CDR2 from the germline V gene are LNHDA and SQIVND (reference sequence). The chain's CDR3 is CASSGVDREYGYTF. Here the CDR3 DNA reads TGTGCCAGTAGTGGGGTGGACAGGGAATATGGCTACACCTTC.

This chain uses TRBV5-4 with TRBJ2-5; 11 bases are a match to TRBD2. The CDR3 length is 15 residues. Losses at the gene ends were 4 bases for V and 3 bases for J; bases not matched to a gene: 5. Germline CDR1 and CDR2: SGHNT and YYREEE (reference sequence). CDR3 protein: CASSHGTSGEETQYF. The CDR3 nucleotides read TGTGCCAGCAGCCACGGGACTAGCGGTGAAGAGACCCAGTACTTC.

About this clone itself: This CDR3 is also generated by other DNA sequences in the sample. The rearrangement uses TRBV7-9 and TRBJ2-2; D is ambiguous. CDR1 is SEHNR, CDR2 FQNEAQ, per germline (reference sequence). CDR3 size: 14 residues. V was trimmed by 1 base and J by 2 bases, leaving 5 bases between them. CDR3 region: CASSLVRNTGELFF. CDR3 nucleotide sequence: TGTGCCAGCAGCTTAGTCAGAAACACCGGGGAGCTGTTTTTT.

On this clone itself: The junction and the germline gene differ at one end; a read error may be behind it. The CDR3 is CASSLVGTRGELLF. The CDR3 DNA is TGTGCCAGCAGTTTAGTTGGGACACGAGGGGAACTTCTCTTC. The V gene is TRBV27, the J gene TRBJ1-2, with TRBD1 as a possible D gene (6 bases). Germline V lookup: CDR1 MNHEY, CDR2 SMNVEV (reference sequence). CDR3 length: 14 residues.

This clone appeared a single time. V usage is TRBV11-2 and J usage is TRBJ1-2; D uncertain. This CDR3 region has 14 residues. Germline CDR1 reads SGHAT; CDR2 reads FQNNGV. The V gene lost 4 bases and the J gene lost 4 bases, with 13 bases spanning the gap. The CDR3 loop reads CASSSGRTVYGYTF. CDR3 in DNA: TGTGCCAGCAGCTCTGGACGGACTGTCTATGGCTACACCTTC. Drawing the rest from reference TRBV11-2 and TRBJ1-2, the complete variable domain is EAGVAQSPRYKIIEKRQSVAFWCNPISGHATLYWYQQILGQGPKLLIQFQNNGVVDDSQLPKDRFSAERLKGVDSTLKIQPAKLEDSAVYLCASSSGRTVYGYTFGSGTRLTVV.